This T cell receptor (beta chain) was profiled in a study of cytomegalovirus exposure and HLA in healthy donors. On the study more broadly: The study placed around 80% of its approximately 360 genotyped donors in the Caucasian-associated ancestry cluster.

All the people who gave samples were healthy bone marrow donors. 13 Jbeta primers and 60 Vbeta primers were used for the PCR. This table comes from immunoSEQ multiplex PCR, and its TCRdb copy is limited to in-frame clones, with some not included. The sample records 130,000 to 150,000 clones, 75% to 80% being singletons. Whole-study findings and limits: Association of a missense DCLRE1C variant with TCR beta V- and J-gene trimming was reported in a later analysis.

The CDR3 loop spans 16 amino acids. Trimming cost V 0 bases and J 4 bases; bases outside gene matches: 7. CDR1 is MGHRA and CDR2 is YSYEKL in the germline V gene. Remarks on this clone: What it binds is not known.

This chain uses TRBV4-1 with TRBJ1-2, with 8 bases matching TRBD1. This clonotype was obtained from a woman aged 25 to 39 in good health and CMV-seronegative. What was sequenced was PBMCs. The CDR3 is CASSQELTGGLYGYTF. The CDR3 bases are TGCGCCAGCAGCCAAGAATTAACAGGGGGGCTCTATGGCTACACCTTC.